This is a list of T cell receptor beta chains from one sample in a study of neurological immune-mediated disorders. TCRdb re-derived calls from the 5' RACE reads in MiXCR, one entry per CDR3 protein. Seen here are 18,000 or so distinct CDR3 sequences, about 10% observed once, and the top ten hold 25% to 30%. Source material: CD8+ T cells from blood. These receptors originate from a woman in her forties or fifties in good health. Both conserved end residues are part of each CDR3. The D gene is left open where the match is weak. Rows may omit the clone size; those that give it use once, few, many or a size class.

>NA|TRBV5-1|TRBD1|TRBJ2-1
CASGQGASYNEQFF
TGCGCCAGCGGACAGGGGGCAAGCTACAATGAGCAGTTCTTC
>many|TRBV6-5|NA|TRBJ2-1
CASSYSGRAGQFF
TGTGCCAGCAGTTACTCGGGCCGGGCCGGGCAGTTCTTC
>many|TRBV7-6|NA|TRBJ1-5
CASSFDNGPNQPQHF
TGTGCCAGCAGCTTTGATAACGGACCCAATCAGCCCCAGCATTTT
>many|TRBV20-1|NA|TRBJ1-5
CSARVGGSNQPQHF
TGCAGTGCTAGGGTCGGGGGGAGCAATCAGCCCCAGCATTTT
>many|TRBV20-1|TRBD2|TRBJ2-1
CSARRLAGGNEQFF
TGCAGTGCTAGAAGACTAGCGGGGGGCAATGAGCAGTTCTTC
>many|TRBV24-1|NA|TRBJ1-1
CATSENSNTEAFF
TGTGCCACCAGTGAGAACAGTAACACTGAAGCTTTCTTT
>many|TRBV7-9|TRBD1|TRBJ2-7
CASSRTGSYEQYF
TGTGCCAGCAGCCGGACAGGTTCCTACGAGCAGTACTTC
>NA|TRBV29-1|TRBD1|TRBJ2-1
CSALGGGQGGLHLGNEQFF
TGCAGCGCACTCGGTGGGGGACAGGGGGGACTACATCTGGGGAATGAGCAGTTCTTC
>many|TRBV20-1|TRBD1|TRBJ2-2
CSTDREVSDTGELFF
TGCAGTACCGACAGGGAAGTCTCCGACACCGGGGAGCTGTTTTTT
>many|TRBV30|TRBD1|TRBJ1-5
CAWGTGAGGNQPQHF
TGTGCCTGGGGGACAGGGGCAGGGGGCAATCAGCCCCAGCATTTT
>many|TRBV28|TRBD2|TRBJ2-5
CASSSRRGVETQYF
TGTGCCAGCAGCTCCCGACGGGGGGTCGAGACCCAGTACTTC
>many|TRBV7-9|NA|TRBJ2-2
CASSLAGDDTGELFF
TGTGCCAGCAGCTTAGCAGGGGACGACACCGGGGAGCTGTTTTTT
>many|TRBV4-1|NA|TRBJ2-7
CASSQVWGGHNEQYF
TGCGCCAGCAGCCAAGTGTGGGGGGGCCACAACGAGCAGTACTTC
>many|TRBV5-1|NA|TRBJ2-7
CASSPEVSGRGYEQYF
TGCGCCAGCAGCCCGGAGGTGTCGGGGCGGGGCTACGAGCAGTACTTC
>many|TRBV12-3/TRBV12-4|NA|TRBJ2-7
CASSLRVGYEQYF
TGTGCCAGCAGTTTAAGGGTAGGCTACGAGCAGTACTTC
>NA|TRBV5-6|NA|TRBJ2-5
CASSLAGGETQYF
TGTGCCAGCAGCTTGGCCGGCGGGGAGACCCAGTACTTC
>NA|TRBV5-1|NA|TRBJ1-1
CASSSHGTLGTEAFF
TGCGCCAGCAGCTCACACGGGACTCTGGGAACTGAAGCTTTCTTT
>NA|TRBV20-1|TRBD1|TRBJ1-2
CSASGQGMGYTF
TGCAGTGCCTCGGGACAGGGTATGGGCTACACCTTC
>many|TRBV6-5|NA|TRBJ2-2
CASSYSIASVSTGELFF
TGTGCCAGCAGTTACTCGATCGCTAGCGTGTCCACCGGGGAGCTGTTTTTT
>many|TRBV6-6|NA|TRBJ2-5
CASSPSPLGQETQYF
TGTGCCAGCAGTCCCTCTCCCCTTGGGCAAGAGACCCAGTACTTC
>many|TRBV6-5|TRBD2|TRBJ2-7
CASSPTSGEEVEQYF
TGTGCCAGCAGTCCCACTAGCGGGGAGGAGGTCGAGCAGTACTTC
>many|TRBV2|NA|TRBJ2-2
CASRPVSGPNTGELFF
TGTGCCAGCAGACCTGTGTCGGGGCCGAACACCGGGGAGCTGTTTTTT
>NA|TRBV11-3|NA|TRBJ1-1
CASSLGGENTEAFF
TGTGCCAGCAGCCTGGGGGGGGAGAACACTGAAGCTTTCTTT
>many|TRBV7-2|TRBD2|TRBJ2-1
CASSLGRTSAPSYNEQFF
TGTGCCAGCAGCTTGGGGCGGACTAGCGCCCCCTCGTACAATGAGCAGTTCTTC
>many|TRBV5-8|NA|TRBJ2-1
CASSLDVGSYNEQFF
TGTGCCAGCAGCTTGGATGTGGGCTCCTACAATGAGCAGTTCTTC
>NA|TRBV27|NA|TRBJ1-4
CASSLRYPLFEKLFF
TGTGCCAGCAGTTTACGATATCCGTTATTCGAAAAACTGTTTTTT
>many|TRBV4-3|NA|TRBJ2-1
CASSQGGEQFF
TGCGCCAGCAGCCAAGGGGGCGAGCAGTTCTTC
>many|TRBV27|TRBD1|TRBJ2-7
CASSSQQGGARYEQYF
TGTGCCAGCAGTTCCCAACAAGGGGGCGCGAGATACGAGCAGTACTTC
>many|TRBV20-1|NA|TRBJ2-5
CSARRRGAMFETQYF
TGCAGTGCTCGCAGGAGGGGGGCCATGTTTGAGACCCAGTACTTC
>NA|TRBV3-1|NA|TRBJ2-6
CASSPEGARGSGANVLTF
TGTGCCAGCAGCCCCGAGGGCGCCCGGGGTTCTGGGGCCAACGTCCTGACTTTC
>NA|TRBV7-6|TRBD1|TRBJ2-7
CASSTTGGEQYF
TGTGCCAGCAGCACGACAGGGGGAGAGCAGTACTTC
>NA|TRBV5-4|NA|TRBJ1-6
CASSLGGDTSPLHF
TGTGCCAGCAGCTTGGGTGGGGACACTTCACCCCTCCACTTT
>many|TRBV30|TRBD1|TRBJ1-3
CAWDRGLAGNTIYF
TGTGCCTGGGACAGGGGACTTGCTGGAAACACCATATATTTT
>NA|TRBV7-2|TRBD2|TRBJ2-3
CASSATRVRGDTDTQYF
TGTGCCAGCAGCGCCACCCGGGTGCGGGGGGACACAGATACGCAGTATTTT
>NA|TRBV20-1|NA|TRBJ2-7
CSARPQVFDEQYF
TGCAGTGCTCGGCCTCAGGTTTTCGACGAGCAGTACTTC
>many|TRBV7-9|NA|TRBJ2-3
CASTQGAGKSTDTQYF
TGTGCCAGCACTCAAGGGGCGGGGAAGAGCACAGATACGCAGTATTTT
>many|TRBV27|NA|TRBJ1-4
CASSLSTGKLFF
TGTGCCAGCAGTTTATCGACGGGAAAACTGTTTTTT
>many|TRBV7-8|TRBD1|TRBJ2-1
CASTVVTGTGYNNEQFF
TGTGCCAGCACCGTCGTAACCGGGACAGGGTATAACAATGAGCAGTTCTTC
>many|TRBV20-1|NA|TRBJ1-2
CSARPTANGYTF
TGCAGTGCTAGGCCCACTGCCAATGGCTACACCTTC
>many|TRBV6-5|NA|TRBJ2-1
CASSLAWSAEGGLDEQFF
TGTGCCAGCAGTTTGGCGTGGTCTGCGGAAGGGGGTTTGGATGAGCAGTTCTTC
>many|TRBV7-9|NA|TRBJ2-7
CASSLIYEQYF
TGTGCCAGCAGCTTGATCTACGAGCAGTACTTC
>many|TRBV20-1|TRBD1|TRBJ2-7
CSARGQGNYEQYF
TGCAGTGCTAGAGGACAGGGCAACTACGAGCAGTACTTC
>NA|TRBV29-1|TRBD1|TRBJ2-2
CSVKTGANTGELFF
TGCAGCGTGAAGACAGGGGCGAACACCGGGGAGCTGTTTTTT
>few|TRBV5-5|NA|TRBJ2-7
CASSIYLCSIRLAGEYEQYF
NA
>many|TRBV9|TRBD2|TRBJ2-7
CASSAELAGDSYEQYF
TGTGCCAGCAGCGCGGAACTAGCGGGGGACTCCTACGAGCAGTACTTC